Below, 4 T cell receptor beta chains from the same sample are listed, as sequenced in a study of blood T cell repertoires in COVID-19. Assay used: immunoSEQ multiplex PCR; TCRdb lists only in-frame clones, some missing. The sample has 110,000 or so clones, 75% to 90% seen once. The sequencing sample was made of peripheral blood. All receptors derive from a woman aged 60-70 years with COVID-19, enrolled during active disease.

The V gene is TRBV18, the J gene TRBJ2-3, with TRBD2 matching over 8 bases. This CDR3 has 17 residues. Germline loops: CDR1 KGHSH, CDR2 LQKENI. V was pared by 0 bases and J by 2 bases, with 7 bases of the junction left unmatched. The CDR3 is CASSPPSVTSVTDTQYF. Written as DNA, the CDR3 is TGTGCCAGCTCACCACCGTCCGTGACTAGCGTCACAGATACGCAGTATTTT.

CDR3 sequence: CASSVALRTSGGVPTDTQYF. CDR3 in DNA: TGTGCCAGCAGCGTAGCATTGAGGACTAGCGGGGGGGTACCCACAGATACGCAGTATTTT. J is TRBJ2-3 and V is TRBV9; TRBD2 agrees at 15 bases. CDR3 length: 20 residues. Germline V gene lookup returns CDR1 SGDLS and CDR2 YYNGEE. Losses at the gene ends were 0 bases for V and 2 bases for J; bases not matched to a gene: 10.

This clone is a singleton in its sample. V gene TRBV18 combines with J gene TRBJ2-3; maybe TRBD1 (6 bases). Looked up from germline, CDR1 is KGHSH and CDR2 is LQKENI. CDR3 size: 18 residues. Trimming shortened V by 1 base and J by 3 bases, and 20 bases separated the two germline ends. The CDR3 DNA is TGTGCCAGCTCACCACGGGAATTTACAGGGCTTGGGACAGATACGCAGTATTTT. This gives the protein CASSPREFTGLGTDTQYF.

The chain uses TRBV5-1 and TRBJ1-1; 7 bases agree with TRBD1. V shed 3 bases, J shed 4 bases, and the junction held 6 bases outside the gene matches. Germline V gene data show CDR1 as SGHRS and CDR2 as YFSETQ. The CDR3 sequence is 14 residues long. The CDR3 region is CASSSTGSGTEAFF. CDR3 sequence (DNA): TGCGCCAGCAGCTCGACAGGGTCGGGCACTGAAGCTTTCTTT.